The present entry profiles one TCR beta chain with its context. This record belongs to a study of blood T cell repertoires in COVID-19. The wider study: The United States, Italy and Spain were the sources of the acute and convalescent COVID-19 samples.

Per the germline V gene, CDR1 is SGDLS and CDR2 is YYNGEE. This CDR3 spans 15 amino acids. Trimming shortened V by 4 bases and J by 6 bases, and 19 bases separated the two germline ends. In the source study's methods: Estimation of nucleated cell counts relied on the amplification of reference gene primers. The repertoire was sequenced with immunoSEQ multiplex PCR; TCRdb's copy has only in-frame clones and lacks some. That table supplies the V and J calls and clone size; D and trimming were determined from the DNA. The sample has tens of thousands of clones, around nine tenths seen once; the top ten hold 7.5% to 8.5%.

The sequence derives from a man between 65 and 85 years old with active or convalescent COVID-19. This sequence joins TRBV9 and TRBJ1-2, with D perhaps TRBD1 (5 bases). Sequencing was carried out using peripheral blood. For the CDR3, the DNA is TGTGCCAGCAGCTCCCGACAGAATATGATTCATGGCTACACCTTC. Encoded protein: CASSSRQNMIHGYTF.